This is a list of T cell receptor beta chains from one sample in a study of OX40 agonist ivuxolimab in advanced cancers. Sequencing used immunoSEQ multiplex PCR; TCRdb keeps in-frame clones, though not all of them. The table has roughly 80,000 clones, around 86% seen once; the top ten hold approximately 0.3%. Sample: CD4+ or CD8+ T cells sorted from blood, taken in a trial of the OX40 agonist ivuxolimab. Receptors were obtained from an adult with an advanced solid tumor such as melanoma, head and neck, liver or kidney cancer. CDR3s include the opening cysteine and the closing phenylalanine or tryptophan. Each record gives: D gene, J gene, clone size, V gene, CDR3 protein, CDR3 DNA. D genes are given only for firm matches. Size is omitted from some rows. Given values are once, few, many or a class for expanded clones.

>-|TRBJ2-2|-|TRBV29-1
CSALTGLNTGELFF
TGCAGCGCCCTTACAGGGTTGAACACCGGGGAGCTGTTTTTT
>-|TRBJ2-3|-|TRBV6-6
CASSYGTHTDTQYF
TGTGCCAGCAGTTACGGGACCCACACAGATACGCAGTATTTT
>-|TRBJ2-1|-|TRBV2
CASQGLPPYNEQFF
TGTGCCAGCCAGGGGCTACCCCCTTACAATGAGCAGTTCTTC
>-|TRBJ1-2|once|TRBV28
CASSLLSAGGYTF
TGTGCCAGCAGTTTGCTTAGTGCTGGTGGCTACACCTTC
>TRBD1|TRBJ2-7|-|TRBV18
CASAPGQGGYEQYF
TGTGCCAGCGCCCCGGGACAGGGAGGCTACGAGCAGTACTTC
>-|TRBJ2-1|-|TRBV27
CASSLRGDEQFF
TGTGCCAGCAGCCTCCGCGGCGATGAGCAGTTCTTC
>-|TRBJ2-4|-|TRBV2
CASSVGSVNIQYF
TGTGCCAGCAGTGTCGGGTCCGTAAACATTCAGTACTTC
>-|TRBJ1-1|few|TRBV9
CASSVVHDQNTEAFF
TGTGCCAGCAGCGTAGTGCATGACCAGAACACTGAAGCTTTCTTT
>-|TRBJ1-5|-|TRBV5-1
CASSPSGGNQPQHF
TGCGCCAGCAGCCCCTCTGGGGGGAATCAGCCCCAGCATTTT
>-|TRBJ2-1|-|TRBV5-1
CASSLETRDWGYNEQFF
TGCGCCAGCAGCTTGGAGACACGGGATTGGGGCTACAATGAGCAGTTCTTC
>-|TRBJ2-3|-|TRBV7-9
CASSLPEGSADTQYF
TGTGCCAGCAGCTTACCCGAAGGGAGTGCAGATACGCAGTATTTT
>TRBD1|TRBJ2-7|-|TRBV5-5
CASSFGTGQTYEQYF
TGTGCCAGCAGCTTCGGGACAGGTCAAACCTACGAGCAGTACTTC
>-|TRBJ1-3|many|TRBV6-5
CASSPYPYSGNTIYF
TGTGCCAGCAGTCCATATCCCTACTCTGGAAACACCATATATTTT
>-|TRBJ1-1|-|TRBV16
CASSQDSGVTEAFF
TGTGCCAGCAGCCAAGATTCAGGGGTTACTGAAGCTTTCTTT
>-|TRBJ1-5|-|TRBV6-6
CASTLYSNQPQHF
TGTGCCAGCACCTTGTATAGCAATCAGCCCCAGCATTTT
>-|TRBJ2-7|-|TRBV12-2
CASRLGRSGRAQQSYEQYF
TGTGCAAGTCGCTTAGGGAGGAGCGGGAGGGCCCAACAATCCTACGAGCAGTACTTC
>-|TRBJ1-4|-|TRBV5-1
CASSLVGGTTNEKLFF
TGCGCCAGCAGCTTGGTGGGGGGTACTACTAATGAAAAACTGTTTTTT
>-|TRBJ1-5|-|TRBV7-9
CASSPDGRGQPQHF
TGTGCCAGCAGCCCCGACGGTCGCGGCCAGCCCCAGCATTTT
>-|TRBJ1-1|-|TRBV11-2
CASRPGQVMNTEAFF
TGTGCCAGCAGGCCAGGGCAGGTTATGAACACTGAAGCTTTCTTT
>-|TRBJ2-1|-|TRBV4-3
CASSQSRLNEQFF
TGCGCCAGCAGCCAAAGTAGACTCAATGAGCAGTTCTTC
>-|TRBJ1-5|-|TRBV6-5
CASSDQVSNQPQHF
TGTGCCAGCAGTGACCAAGTTAGCAATCAGCCCCAGCATTTT
>TRBD1|TRBJ1-1|once|TRBV7-2
CASSSGTGNTEAFF
TGTGCCAGCAGCTCCGGGACAGGGAACACTGAAGCTTTCTTT
>-|TRBJ2-1|-|TRBV7-9
CASSLITGVYNEQFF
TGTGCCAGCAGCTTAATCACAGGTGTCTACAATGAGCAGTTCTTC
>-|TRBJ1-5|-|TRBV18
CATSEGGGQPQHF
TGTGCCACGAGTGAAGGGGGTGGTCAGCCCCAGCATTTT
>-|TRBJ2-1|-|TRBV11-3
CASSALLGDEQFF
TGTGCCAGCAGCGCCCTTCTAGGGGATGAGCAGTTCTTC
>TRBD1|TRBJ2-2|-|TRBV19
CASSRTGVSRTGELFF
TGTGCCAGTTCTCGTACAGGGGTGTCCCGCACCGGGGAGCTGTTTTTT
>-|TRBJ1-1|-|TRBV11-2
CASSLVGVSPMNTEAFF
TGTGCCAGCAGCTTAGTGGGCGTCAGCCCGATGAACACTGAAGCTTTCTTT
>TRBD2|TRBJ2-5|-|TRBV4-1
CASSPRLAGDGTQYF
TGCGCCAGCAGCCCCCGACTAGCGGGAGACGGGACCCAGTACTTC
>-|TRBJ2-5|-|TRBV5-1
CASSLALKETQYF
TGCGCCAGCAGCTTGGCCCTTAAAGAGACCCAGTACTTC
>-|TRBJ2-7|-|TRBV7-6
CASSPRRDLSQQYF
TGTGCCAGCAGCCCACGCCGGGACCTTTCTCAGCAGTACTTC
>TRBD1|TRBJ1-4|-|TRBV28
CASSLRWDRVTGKLFF
TGTGCCAGCAGTTTAAGGTGGGACAGGGTGACTGGAAAACTGTTTTTT
>TRBD2|TRBJ2-1|-|TRBV28
CASTLSGRAYEQFF
TGTGCCAGCACCTTGTCCGGGAGGGCCTATGAGCAGTTCTTC
>-|TRBJ2-1|-|TRBV2
CASSELGSSEQFF
TGTGCCAGCAGTGAATTGGGTAGTAGTGAGCAGTTCTTC
>TRBD1|TRBJ1-1|-|TRBV10-1
CASRAGTGGTEAFF
TGCGCCAGCAGGGCCGGGACAGGGGGCACTGAAGCTTTCTTT
>-|TRBJ1-3|once|TRBV18
CASSPLPGTSPGNTIYF
TGTGCCAGCTCACCTCTCCCCGGGACATCGCCTGGAAACACCATATATTTT
>-|TRBJ2-7|-|TRBV21-1
CASSKESWQGDEQYF
TGTGCCAGCAGCAAAGAATCGTGGCAGGGGGACGAGCAGTACTTC
>TRBD2|TRBJ2-2|-|TRBV2
CASSIAGVPGELFF
TGTGCCAGCAGTATAGCGGGAGTACCCGGGGAGCTGTTTTTT
>TRBD1|TRBJ2-3|-|TRBV6-4
CASSVGTGVADTQYF
TGTGCCAGCAGTGTTGGGACAGGGGTGGCAGATACGCAGTATTTT
>-|TRBJ2-5|-|TRBV18
CASSMDMEETQYF
TGTGCCAGCTCCATGGACATGGAAGAGACCCAGTACTTC
>TRBD2|TRBJ2-5|-|TRBV5-4
CASSPGLAGETQYF
TGTGCCAGCAGCCCGGGACTAGCGGGAGAGACCCAGTACTTC
>-|TRBJ2-3|once|TRBV6-1
CASSVGAGINTDTQYF
TGTGCCAGCAGTGTTGGAGCCGGGATTAACACAGATACGCAGTATTTT
>-|TRBJ2-3|-|TRBV18
CASSSVLATDTQYF
TGTGCCAGCTCATCCGTACTAGCAACAGATACGCAGTATTTT
>-|TRBJ1-1|-|TRBV19
CASREQGRPLNTEAFF
TGTGCCAGTAGGGAACAGGGACGTCCTTTGAACACTGAAGCTTTCTTT
>-|TRBJ2-3|-|TRBV28
CASTAGREDTQYF
TGTGCCAGCACGGCAGGGCGAGAAGATACGCAGTATTTT
>-|TRBJ1-5|-|TRBV28
CASREGGEQPQHF
TGTGCCAGCAGGGAAGGAGGCGAACAGCCCCAGCATTTT
>TRBD2|TRBJ2-7|-|TRBV2
CASSVFFGSGRSPYEQYF
TGTGCCAGCAGTGTATTTTTCGGGAGCGGGAGGTCCCCCTACGAGCAGTACTTC
>-|TRBJ1-5|-|TRBV7-2
CASSLILGSNQPQHF
TGTGCCAGCAGCTTGATTCTGGGTAGCAATCAGCCCCAGCATTTT
>-|TRBJ2-1|-|TRBV27
CALKPGVFYNEQFF
TGTGCTCTCAAACCGGGGGTTTTCTACAATGAGCAGTTCTTC
>-|TRBJ2-3|once|TRBV5-6
CASSLLSTDTQYF
TGTGCCAGCAGCTTGCTCAGCACAGATACGCAGTATTTT
>-|TRBJ2-2|-|TRBV6-6
CASSPTGELFF
TGTGCCAGCAGCCCCACCGGGGAGCTGTTTTTT
>-|TRBJ2-2|-|TRBV6-6
CASSSTGQNTGELFF
TGTGCCAGCAGTTCTACGGGACAGAACACCGGGGAGCTGTTTTTT